The clone carrying this TCR beta chain was recorded at least ten times. Its antigen remains unidentified. The data were obtained in a study of CD8+CD57+ T cells in acquired aplastic anemia. Study conclusions and caveats: Patients and controls shared over 25 CD8+ CDR3 sequences, which appeared highly expressed in patients and within their immunodominant clones.

The TCR beta profiling, which covered VDJ combination and CDR3 sequence, was carried out using genomic DNA as the template. TCRdb analysed the reads with MiXCR anew, one entry per CDR3 protein. The data contain under 250,000 distinct CDR3 sequences, about 60% of them singletons. Patients included in sequencing had previously demonstrated CD8+CD57+ cell expansion by flow cytometry. The blood sampling took place in patients who had so far received no therapy. In germline, CDR1 is MNHEY, CDR2 SMNVEV (reference sequence). The CDR3 length is 13 residues. V was trimmed by 6 bases and J by 3 bases, leaving 12 bases between them.

This chain connects TRBV27 to TRBJ2-7, with D perhaps matching TRBD1 (6 bases). The source of this sequence is a human donor with aplastic anemia. The source material was sorted CD4+, CD8+, or CD8+CD57+ T cells (not recorded which) from PBMCs. The CDR3 loop reads CASSAGQYYEQYF. CDR3 DNA sequence: TGTGCCAGCAGCGCAGGACAGTACTACGAGCAGTACTTC.